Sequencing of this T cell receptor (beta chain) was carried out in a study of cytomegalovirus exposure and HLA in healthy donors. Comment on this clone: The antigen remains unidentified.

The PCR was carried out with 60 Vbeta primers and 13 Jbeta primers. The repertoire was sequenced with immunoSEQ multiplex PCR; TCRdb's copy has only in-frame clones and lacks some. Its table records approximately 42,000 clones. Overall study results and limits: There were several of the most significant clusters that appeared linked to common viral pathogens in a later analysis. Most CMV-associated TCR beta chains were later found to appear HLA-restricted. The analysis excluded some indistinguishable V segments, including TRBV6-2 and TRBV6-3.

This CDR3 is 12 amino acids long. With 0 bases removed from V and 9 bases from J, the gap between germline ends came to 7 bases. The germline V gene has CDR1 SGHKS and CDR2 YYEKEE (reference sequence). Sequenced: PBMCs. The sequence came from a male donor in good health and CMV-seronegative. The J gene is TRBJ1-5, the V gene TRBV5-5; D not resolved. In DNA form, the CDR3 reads TGTGCCAGCAGCTTGGAGGCGGGGCCCCAGCATTTT. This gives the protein CASSLEAGPQHF.